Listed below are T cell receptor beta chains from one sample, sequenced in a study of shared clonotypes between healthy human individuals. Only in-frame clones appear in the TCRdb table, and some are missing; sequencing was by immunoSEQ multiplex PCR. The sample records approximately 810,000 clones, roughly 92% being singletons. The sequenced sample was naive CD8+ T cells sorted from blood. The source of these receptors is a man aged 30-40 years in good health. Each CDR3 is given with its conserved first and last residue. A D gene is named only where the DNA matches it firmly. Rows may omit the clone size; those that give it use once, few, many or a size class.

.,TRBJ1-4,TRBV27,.,CASSLYRRNNEKLFF,TGTGCCAGCAGTTTATACAGACGGAATAATGAAAAACTGTTTTTT
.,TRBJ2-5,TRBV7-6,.,CASSFHGGQETQYF,TGTGCCAGCAGCTTTCATGGGGGTCAAGAGACCCAGTACTTC
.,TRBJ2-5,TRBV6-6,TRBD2,CASAPSPGGRGETQYF,TGTGCCAGCGCCCCTTCGCCGGGCGGGAGGGGGGAGACCCAGTACTTC
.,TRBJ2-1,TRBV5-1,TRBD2,CASSWDRGLAGLHNEQFF,TGCGCCAGCAGCTGGGACAGAGGACTAGCGGGACTACACAATGAGCAGTTCTTC
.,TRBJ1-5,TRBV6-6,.,CASSYISGDNQPQHF,TGTGCCAGCAGTTATATTTCAGGGGACAATCAGCCCCAGCATTTT
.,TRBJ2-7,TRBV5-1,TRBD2,CASSSGLAGAIPSYEQYF,TGCGCCAGCAGCTCGGGACTAGCGGGAGCGATACCCTCCTACGAGCAGTACTTC
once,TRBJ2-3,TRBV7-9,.,CASSLNLNLYTDTQYF,TGTGCCAGCAGCTTAAACCTAAACTTGTACACAGATACGCAGTATTTT
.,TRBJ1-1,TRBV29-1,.,CSVEHPGSTEAFF,TGCAGCGTTGAACACCCGGGCAGCACTGAAGCTTTCTTT
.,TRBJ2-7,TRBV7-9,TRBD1,CASSPPGQGIYYEQYF,TGTGCCAGCAGCCCCCCGGGACAGGGGATATACTACGAGCAGTACTTC
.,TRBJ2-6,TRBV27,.,CASSQTSGANVLTF,TGTGCCAGCAGTCAGACCTCTGGGGCCAACGTCCTGACTTTC
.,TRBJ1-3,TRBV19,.,CASTMDLAGRGNTIYF,TGTGCCAGTACAATGGACCTGGCGGGGCGCGGAAACACCATATATTTT
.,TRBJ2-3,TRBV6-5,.,CASSYSTAPDTQYF,TGTGCCAGCAGTTACTCGACGGCTCCAGATACGCAGTATTTT
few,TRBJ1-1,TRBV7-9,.,CASSFGKPEAFF,TGTGCCAGCAGCTTCGGGAAACCTGAAGCTTTCTTT
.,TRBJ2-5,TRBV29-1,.,CSVILGWGQETQYF,TGCAGCGTTATCCTGGGTTGGGGGCAAGAGACCCAGTACTTC
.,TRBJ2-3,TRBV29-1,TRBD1,CSVEGDRVTDTQYF,TGCAGCGTTGAAGGCGACAGGGTCACAGATACGCAGTATTTT
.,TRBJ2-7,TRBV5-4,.,CASSPDSGEQYF,TGTGCCAGCAGCCCCGACAGTGGCGAGCAGTACTTC
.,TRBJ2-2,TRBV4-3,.,CASSQTSGDNTGELFF,TGCGCCAGCAGCCAGACGTCGGGAGACAACACCGGGGAGCTGTTTTTT
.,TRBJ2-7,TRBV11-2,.,CASSLVGTAYEQYF,TGTGCCAGCAGCTTAGTCGGCACAGCCTACGAGCAGTACTTC
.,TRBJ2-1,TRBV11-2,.,CASSLVQGEQFF,TGTGCCAGCAGCTTAGTCCAAGGTGAGCAGTTCTTC
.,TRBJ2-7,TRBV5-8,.,CASSLSAGPYEQYF,TGTGCCAGCAGCTTGTCCGCGGGACCCTACGAGCAGTACTTC
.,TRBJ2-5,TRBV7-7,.,CASSSSRPETQYF,TGTGCCAGCAGCTCGTCCAGGCCCGAGACCCAGTACTTC
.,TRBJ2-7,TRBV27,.,CASSFWGAKTYEQYF,TGTGCCAGCAGTTTCTGGGGGGCTAAGACCTACGAGCAGTACTTC
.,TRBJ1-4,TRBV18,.,CASSPPPGTTNEKLFF,TGTGCCAGCTCACCACCTCCCGGCACAACTAATGAAAAACTGTTTTTT
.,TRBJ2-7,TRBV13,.,CASSRVDGPSYEQYF,TGTGCCAGCAGCCGGGTCGACGGGCCCTCCTACGAGCAGTACTTC
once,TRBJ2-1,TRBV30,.,CAWTKAVTYNEQFF,TGTGCCTGGACTAAGGCGGTAACCTACAATGAGCAGTTCTTC
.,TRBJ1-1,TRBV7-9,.,CASSYGRDRGLLNTEAFF,TGTGCCAGCAGCTATGGAAGGGACCGGGGGTTGTTGAACACTGAAGCTTTCTTT